Below are 6 T cell receptor beta chains sequenced from a single sample in a study of PD-L1 blockade in urothelial cancer. Sequencing was performed with immunoSEQ multiplex PCR; in TCRdb, only in-frame clones are kept and a portion is missing. The sample lists under 100,000 clones, 82% occurring once. The input for sequencing was PBMCs, taken around atezolizumab (anti-PD-L1) treatment. The receptors come from a man between 65 and 85 years old with urothelial cancer.

A remark on this clone: Different DNA sequences within this sample yield the same CDR3. This chain links TRBV4-3 with TRBJ2-5, with 9 nucleotides matching TRBD2. The CDR3 contains 16 residues. J was trimmed by 5 bases and V by 0 bases; bases with no gene match: 7. Per the germline V gene, CDR1 is LGHNA and CDR2 is YSLEER. The CDR3 coding sequence is TGCGCCAGCAGCCAAGATCTGGCGGGAGGGCGGGAGACCCAGTACTTC. It translates to CASSQDLAGGRETQYF.

The V and J genes are TRBV6-6 and TRBJ2-3; D unresolved. V was pared by 2 bases and J by 6 bases, with 9 bases between. The length of the CDR3 is 13 residues. Germline CDR1 is MNHNY and CDR2 is SVGAGI (reference sequence). The CDR3 DNA reads as TGTGCCAGCAGTTACGGAGCTGGGGATACGCAGTATTTT. It encodes CASSYGAGDTQYF.

DNA of the CDR3: TGTGCCAGCAGCTTGATCAGGGGTACGACTGAAGCTTTCTTT. It is translated as CASSLIRGTTEAFF. J is TRBJ1-1 and V is TRBV11-3, with D perhaps matching TRBD1 (6 bases). The CDR3 is 14 amino acids. V dropped 3 bases and J dropped 5 bases, with 13 bases sitting between them. In germline, CDR1 is SGHNT, CDR2 YENEEA. The whole variable domain, remainder taken from reference TRBV11-3 and TRBJ1-1, is EAGVVQSPRYKIIEKKQPVAFWCNPISGHNTLYWYLQNLGQGPELLIRYENEEAVDDSQLPKDRFSAERLKGVDSTLKIQPAELGDSAVYLCASSLIRGTTEAFFGQGTRLTVV.

The rearrangement links TRBV4-3 to TRBJ1-2; D not resolved. The V end lost 0 bases, the J end lost 7 bases, and 15 bases lay between the germline ends. CDR1 and CDR2 from the germline V gene are LGHNA and YSLEER. The CDR3 spans 15 residues. The CDR3 nucleotides read TGCGCCAGCAGCCAAGATGCCCGAGGGATCGGTGGCTACACCTTC. Residues: CASSQDARGIGGYTF.

The J gene is TRBJ1-2, the V gene TRBV19; D might be TRBD1 (5 bases). Germline CDR1 reads LNHDA; CDR2 reads SQIVND (reference sequence). This CDR3 is built from 14 residues. V was pared by 7 bases and J by 4 bases, with 16 bases between. CDR3 bases: TGTGCCAGTAAGGGCTTAGTGGGGCGCTATGGCTACACCTTC. Translating it yields CASKGLVGRYGYTF. Complete variable domain (other parts from reference TRBV19 and TRBJ1-2): DGGITQSPKYLFRKEGQNVTLSCEQNLNHDAMYWYRQDPGQGLRLIYYSQIVNDFQKGDIAEGYSVSREKKESFPLTVTSAQKNPTAFYLCASKGLVGRYGYTFGSGTRLTVV.

J is TRBJ1-1 and V is TRBV12-5, with D perhaps matching TRBD1 (6 bases). In germline, CDR1 is LGHNT, CDR2 FRNRAP. The CDR3 runs to 13 residues. Trimming pared 0 bases from V and 4 bases from J, leaving 6 bases between. The CDR3 protein is CASGLVQGTEAFF. The CDR3 DNA reads TGTGCTAGTGGTTTGGTACAGGGCACTGAAGCTTTCTTT. The full variable domain, rest sourced from reference TRBV12-5 and TRBJ1-1, is DARVTQTPRHKVTEMGQEVTMRCQPILGHNTVFWYRQTMMQGLELLAYFRNRAPLDDSGMPKDRFSAEMPDATLATLKIQPSEPRDSAVYFCASGLVQGTEAFFGQGTRLTVV.